Each of the 13 T cell receptor beta chains below was sequenced from the same sample in a study of T-cell reconstitution after alpha-beta-depleted transplantation in children. Unique molecular identifiers were incorporated during preparation of the TCRbeta library. MiXCR was run by TCRdb on the PCR reads, yielding one entry per CDR3 protein. Of approximately 500,000 distinct CDR3 sequences listed, 25% to 30% were seen once; the top ten hold about a third. The sample in question was PBMCs, obtained before TCRalphabeta/CD19-depleted stem cell transplant. The source of these receptors is a boy in the first two years of life with Wiskott-Aldrich syndrome, due to receive a stem cell transplant.

This rearrangement joins TRBV5-1 to TRBJ2-2; weak D call: TRBD2 (6 bases). Germline-derived CDR1 and CDR2 are SGHRS and YFSETQ. CDR3 length: 17 amino acids. Between the trimmed V and J ends, which lost 0 bases and 1 base, there was a span of 13 bases. Written as DNA, the CDR3 is TGCGCCAGCAGCTTGGGAAGTAGGGGACTGAACACCGGGGAGCTGTTTTTT. Protein sequence: CASSLGSRGLNTGELFF.

This clonotype turned up a few times. This chain uses TRBV29-1 with TRBJ2-3, with D possibly matching TRBD2 (6 bases). Per the germline V gene, CDR1 is SQVTM and CDR2 is ANQGSEA. The CDR3 sequence is 13 residues long. Trimming took off 5 bases at V and 4 bases at J, with 13 bases between the two ends. The CDR3 bases are TGCAGCGTTACCGGGTTAGCGGCAGATACGCAGTATTTT. This translates into CSVTGLAADTQYF.

This clonotype was observed a few times. The V gene is TRBV5-1, the J gene TRBJ2-5; 12 bases match TRBD2. Looked up from germline, CDR1 is SGHRS and CDR2 is YFSETQ. This CDR3 comprises 16 residues. V lost 5 bases to trimming and J lost 5 bases; unmatched junction nucleotides: 10. CDR3 nucleotides: TGCGCCAGCAGAGGTGTAACTAGCGGGAGGTCGGAGACCCAGTACTTC. Translation: CASRGVTSGRSETQYF.

The gene calls are TRBV5-1 and TRBJ1-5; D is perhaps TRBD1 (5 bases). V lost 0 bases and J 4 bases, leaving 17 bases between the germline ends. The CDR3 is made up of 17 amino acids. The germline V gene encodes CDR1 SGHRS and CDR2 YFSETQ. CDR3: CASSLVPQTDQNQPQHF. The DNA of the CDR3 is TGCGCCAGCAGCTTGGTACCTCAGACAGACCAAAATCAGCCCCAGCATTTT.

The table lists this clonotype with many counts. CDR3 loop: CASSLRGLAGGNEQFF. Written as DNA, the CDR3 is TGTGCCAGCAGCTTAAGGGGGCTAGCGGGAGGCAATGAGCAGTTCTTC. The chain links TRBV7-9 to TRBJ2-1; 11 positions match TRBD2. CDR3 length equals 16 residues. Germline loops: CDR1 SEHNR, CDR2 FQNEAQ (reference sequence). J was trimmed by 6 bases and V by 2 bases; bases with no gene match: 6.

The gene calls are TRBV7-9 and TRBJ2-1, with 9 bases fitting TRBD1. CDR1 is SEHNR, CDR2 FQNEAQ, per germline (reference sequence). The CDR3 runs to 14 residues. After removal of 2 bases from V and 8 bases from J, the junction contained 4 bases not matched to a gene. The CDR3, as DNA: TGTGCCAGCAGCTTAACAGGGGGCGGGGATGAGCAGTTCTTC. Its protein product is CASSLTGGGDEQFF.

A few counts support this clonotype. The rearrangement uses TRBV12-3 or TRBV12-4 and TRBJ2-1; TRBD2 matches at 8 bases. The junction had 6 bases not matched to a gene; V was cut back by 2 bases and J by 9 bases. The CDR3 length is 14 residues. The chain's CDR3 is CASSLSGGRAEQFF. As DNA, the CDR3 is TGTGCCAGCAGTTTATCGGGGGGGCGAGCTGAGCAGTTCTTC.

This chain uses TRBV5-6 with TRBJ2-3; D gene ambiguous. Germline assignment: CDR1 SGHDT and CDR2 YYEEEE. V gave up 6 bases and J gave up 0 bases, with 17 bases separating them. CDR3 length: 16 amino acids. The CDR3 spells CASIQTVSGSTDTQYF. In nucleotides, the CDR3 is TGTGCCAGCATCCAAACCGTTAGTGGAAGCACAGATACGCAGTATTTT.

The chain is built from TRBV12-3 or TRBV12-4 and TRBJ2-5; D is tentatively TRBD1 or TRBD2 (5 bases each). V was pared by 2 bases and J by 4 bases, with 8 bases between. This CDR3 comprises 13 residues. Here the CDR3 reads CASSLTGPETQYF. CDR3 nucleotides: TGTGCCAGCAGTTTAACGGGGCCAGAGACCCAGTACTTC.

The rearrangement joins TRBV6-2 or TRBV6-3 to TRBJ2-7, with 9 bases lining up with TRBD2. Germline V lookup: CDR1 MNHEY, CDR2 SVGEGT. The CDR3 contains 21 residues. J was trimmed by 1 base and V by 6 bases; bases with no gene match: 25. The CDR3 loop is CASSLKATAGASGIGSYEQYF. CDR3 DNA: TGTGCCAGCAGCCTAAAGGCTACGGCAGGGGCTAGCGGGATAGGATCCTACGAGCAGTACTTC.

The chain employs TRBV20-1 and TRBJ2-7, with 13 bases lining up with TRBD2. Trimming cost V 6 bases and J 4 bases; bases outside gene matches: 6. The length of the CDR3 is 14 residues. CDR1 and CDR2 (germline): DFQATT, SNEGSKA (reference sequence). The CDR3 region has the DNA TGCAGTGCGGAGAGGACTAGCGGGAGTTACGAGCAGTACTTC. It specifies CSAERTSGSYEQYF.

This clonotype was observed at least ten times. The chain uses TRBV29-1 and TRBJ2-7, with D unclear. Germline V gene data show CDR1 as SQVTM and CDR2 as ANQGSEA. Trimming stripped 4 bases from V and 2 bases from J, with 6 bases between. The CDR3 has 11 residues. This chain's CDR3 is CSVVEAYEQYF. In nucleotides, the CDR3 is TGCAGCGTTGTGGAAGCCTACGAGCAGTACTTC.

This clonotype has a single count. The rearrangement uses TRBV30 and TRBJ2-2, with 7 nucleotides matching TRBD2. The trim removed 4 bases at V and 6 bases at J, leaving 5 bases unmatched. The CDR3 is 13 amino acids. Germline lookup yields CDR1 GTSNPN and CDR2 SVGIG (reference sequence). This chain's CDR3 is CAWNKGLAGELFF. The CDR3 region has the DNA TGTGCCTGGAACAAAGGACTAGCCGGGGAGCTGTTTTTT. The whole variable domain, remainder taken from reference TRBV30 and TRBJ2-2, is SQTIHQWPATLVQPVGSPLSLECTVEGTSNPNLYWYRQAAGRGLQLLFYSVGIGQISSEVPQNLSASRPQDRQFILSSKKLLLSDSGFYLCAWNKGLAGELFFGEGSRLTVL.